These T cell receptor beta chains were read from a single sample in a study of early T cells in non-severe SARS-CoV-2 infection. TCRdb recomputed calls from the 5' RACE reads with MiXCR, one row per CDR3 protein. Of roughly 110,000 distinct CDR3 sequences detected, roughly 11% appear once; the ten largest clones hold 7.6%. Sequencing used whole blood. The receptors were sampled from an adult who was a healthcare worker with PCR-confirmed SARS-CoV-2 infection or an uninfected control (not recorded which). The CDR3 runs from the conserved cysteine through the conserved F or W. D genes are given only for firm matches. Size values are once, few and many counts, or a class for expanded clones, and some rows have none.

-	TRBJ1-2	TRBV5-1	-	TGCGCCAGCAGCTCTAACTATGGCTACACCTTC	CASSSNYGYTF
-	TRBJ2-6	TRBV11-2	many	TGTGCCAGCAGGTCCTCTGGGGCCAACGTCCTGACTTTC	CASRSSGANVLTF
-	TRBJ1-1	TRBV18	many	TGTGCCAGCTCCCCCAAGAGGGCTAGCACTGAAGCTTTCTTT	CASSPKRASTEAFF
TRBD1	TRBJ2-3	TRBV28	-	TGTGCCAGCAGTAGGGGGGACAGGTCAGATACGCAGTATTTT	CASSRGDRSDTQYF
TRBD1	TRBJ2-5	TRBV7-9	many	TGTGCCAGCAGCTTATCGGACAGGGCGACAGAGACCCAGTACTTC	CASSLSDRATETQYF
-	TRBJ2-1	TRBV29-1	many	TGCAGCGGAGCAGGGCGGGTCTACAATGAGCAGTTCTTC	CSGAGRVYNEQFF
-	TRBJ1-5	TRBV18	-	TGTGCCAGCTCACACCACCCCTCAGAGAGCAATCAGCCCCAGCATTTT	CASSHHPSESNQPQHF
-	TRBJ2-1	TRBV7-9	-	TGTGCCAGCAGCCCCAGAATCTATGAGCAGTTCTTC	CASSPRIYEQFF
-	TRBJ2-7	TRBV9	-	TGTGCCAGCAGCGTAGCGCCAGGGCCCAACTACGAGCAGTACTTC	CASSVAPGPNYEQYF
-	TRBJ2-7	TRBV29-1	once	TGCAGCGTTGACCTATCGGGGGAGTACGAGCAGTACTTC	CSVDLSGEYEQYF
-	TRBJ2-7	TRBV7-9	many	TGTGCCAGCAGCCCGCTTGGGGGACGCGAGCAGTACTTC	CASSPLGGREQYF
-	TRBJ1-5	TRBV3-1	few	TGTGCCAGCAGCCAGTCGTACAGCAATCAGCCCCAGCATTTT	CASSQSYSNQPQHF
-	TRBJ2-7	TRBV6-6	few	TGTGCCAGCATTCCCTCGAGGACCTCCTACGAGCAGTACTTC	CASIPSRTSYEQYF
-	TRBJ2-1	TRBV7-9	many	TGTGCCAGCAGCTTAGAAGTAGGAGGCAATGAGCAGTTCTTC	CASSLEVGGNEQFF
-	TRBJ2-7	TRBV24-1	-	TGTGCCACCAGTGATTTGTTCCGGGAACGGGCCTACGAGCAGTACTTC	CATSDLFRERAYEQYF
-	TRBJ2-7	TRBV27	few	TGTGCCAGCAGTTTACGCGATTCCTACGAGCAGTACTTC	CASSLRDSYEQYF
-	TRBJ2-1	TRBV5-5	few	TGTGCCAGCAGCTTGGTTAGCGACTACTCCTACAATGAGCAGTTCTTC	CASSLVSDYSYNEQFF
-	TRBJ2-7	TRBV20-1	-	TGCAGTGCTAGAGATCTGGGATACGAGCAGTACTTC	CSARDLGYEQYF
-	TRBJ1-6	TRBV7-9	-	TGTGCCGGTGGGACGTACGGTTCACCCCTCCACTTT	CAGGTYGSPLHF
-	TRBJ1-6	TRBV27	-	TGTGCCAGCAGTTTATTAGCGTCAGGCTCCTATAATTCACCCCTCCACTTT	CASSLLASGSYNSPLHF
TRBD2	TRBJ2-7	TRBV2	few	TGTGCCAGCGGACCTAAGGGTAGCGGGGCCTACGAGCAGTACTTC	CASGPKGSGAYEQYF
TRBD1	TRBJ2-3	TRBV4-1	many	TGCGCCAGCAGCCAATTATCCGGGACAGGGGGCACAGATACGCAGTATTTT	CASSQLSGTGGTDTQYF
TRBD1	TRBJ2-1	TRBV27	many	TGTGCCAGCAGTGGCAGGGGGTACACGAATGAGCAGTTCTTC	CASSGRGYTNEQFF
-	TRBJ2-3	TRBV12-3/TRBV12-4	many	TGTGCCAGCAGTCGAAGAGTGGGAGTGATGGATACGCAGTATTTT	CASSRRVGVMDTQYF
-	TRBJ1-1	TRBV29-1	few	TGCAGCGTTGCACCGGGGGGGACGAACACTGAAGCTTTCTTT	CSVAPGGTNTEAFF
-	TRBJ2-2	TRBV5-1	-	TGCGCCAGCAGTTTGCGGGGTCCAAACACCGGGGAGCTGTTTTTT	CASSLRGPNTGELFF
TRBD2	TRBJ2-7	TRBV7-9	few	TGTGCCAGCAGCTTAACGACTAGCGGGAAGTGGGAGCAGTACTTC	CASSLTTSGKWEQYF
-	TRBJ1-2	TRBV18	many	TGTGCCAGCTCACCACCAATCGGGACGGTCAGGGGAAGAAGGGATGGCTACACCTTC	CASSPPIGTVRGRRDGYTF
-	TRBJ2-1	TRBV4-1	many	TGCGCCAGCAGGGGCGAGGGCCGGAGGCGGAATGAGCAGTTCTTC	CASRGEGRRRNEQFF
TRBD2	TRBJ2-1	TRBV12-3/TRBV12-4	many	TGTGCCAGCAGTCAAGGGACTAGCTCCTACAATGAGCAGTTCTTC	CASSQGTSSYNEQFF
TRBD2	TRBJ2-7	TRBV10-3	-	TGTGCCATCAGGGGACTAGCGGACTCCTACGAGCAGTACTTC	CAIRGLADSYEQYF
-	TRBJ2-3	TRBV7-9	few	TGTGCCAGCAGCAGATTGGGTAGCGGAAAGAGGCAAGATACGCAGTATTTT	CASSRLGSGKRQDTQYF
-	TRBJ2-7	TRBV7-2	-	TGTGCCAGCAGCTTGGTGACTAGCTCCTACGAGCAGTACTTC	CASSLVTSSYEQYF
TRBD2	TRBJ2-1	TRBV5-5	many	TGTGCCAGCAGCCCCGAACTAGCGGGGAGACAATACAATGAGCAGTTCTTC	CASSPELAGRQYNEQFF
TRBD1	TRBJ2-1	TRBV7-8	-	TGTGCCAGCAGCCCAAGAGCCGACAGGGGGCCACACAATGAGCAGTTCTTC	CASSPRADRGPHNEQFF
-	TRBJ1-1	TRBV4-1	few	TGCGCCAGCAGCCAAGGGAGCGGCAGCCTGAACACTGAAGCTTTCTTT	CASSQGSGSLNTEAFF
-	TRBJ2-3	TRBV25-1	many	TGTGCCAGCAGTGAATATGGCCTGCCCCGGACAGATACGCAGTATTTT	CASSEYGLPRTDTQYF
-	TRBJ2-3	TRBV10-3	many	TGTGCCATCAGTGGTGCGGGGACCACAGATACGCAGTATTTT	CAISGAGTTDTQYF
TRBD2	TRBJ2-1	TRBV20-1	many	TGCAGTGCTATCGGGGAGGGAGCCTACAATGAGCAGTTCTTC	CSAIGEGAYNEQFF
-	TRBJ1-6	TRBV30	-	TGTGCCTGGAGTAACCTCCACGGTTATAATTCACCCCTCCACTTT	CAWSNLHGYNSPLHF
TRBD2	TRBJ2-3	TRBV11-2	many	TGTGCCAGCAGCCAAGGGACTAGCGGGAGTGGCGGCACAGATACGCAGTATTTT	CASSQGTSGSGGTDTQYF
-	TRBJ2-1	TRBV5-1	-	TGCGCCAGCAGCTCCCCGGGCGCCGGGGATGAGCAGTTCTTC	CASSSPGAGDEQFF
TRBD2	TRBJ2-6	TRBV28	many	TGTGCCAGCAGTTCCCTCGGGAGGCGCAGCTCTGGGGCCAACGTCCTGACTTTC	CASSSLGRRSSGANVLTF
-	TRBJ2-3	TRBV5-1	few	TGCGCCAGCAGCTTGAGGGGGTCTAGCTTCACAGATACGCAGTATTTT	CASSLRGSSFTDTQYF
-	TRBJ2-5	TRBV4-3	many	TGCGCCAGCAGCCAGGCGGAGGGGGGGACCCAGTACTTC	CASSQAEGGTQYF
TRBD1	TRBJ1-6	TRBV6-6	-	TGTGCCAGCAGCGGGACAGGCCTTAATTCACCCCTCCACTTT	CASSGTGLNSPLHF
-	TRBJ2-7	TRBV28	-	TGTGCCAGCAGAAAACAGGGTAGTAGCTCCTACGAGCAGTACTTC	CASRKQGSSSYEQYF
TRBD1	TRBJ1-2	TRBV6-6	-	TGTGCCAGCAGTAACAGGGGAGACGGCTACACCTTC	CASSNRGDGYTF
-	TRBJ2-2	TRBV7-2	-	TGTGCCAGCAGCTTGAGGCGTTCGAACACCGGGGAGCTGTTTTTT	CASSLRRSNTGELFF